This TCR beta chain was sequenced in a study of T cells in Graves' hyperthyroidism and ophthalmopathy. Study at large: Peripheral blood was drawn at first diagnosis, prior to all treatment.

This clonotype was observed at least ten times. One end of the junction fails to match germline, which may point to a read error. What was amplified from RNA transcripts were TCR beta CDR3 regions. Using the HTBI primer set, a first-round RT-PCR was run on the TCR CDR3. TCRdb used MiXCR to reprocess the multiplex PCR reads, holding one entry per CDR3 protein. The sample holds 750,000 to 900,000 distinct CDR3 sequences, roughly 37% seen once. The germline gives CDR1 SSHAT, CDR2 FNYEAQ (reference sequence). This CDR3 contains 14 residues. The TCR sequence derives from a man between 18 and 29 years old with Graves' hyperthyroidism. This rearrangement joins TRBV7-7 to TRBJ2-2; TRBD1 aligns across 7 bases. Sequencing input: blood. DNA of the CDR3: TGTGCTAGCAGCCTGACAGGGATCGCCGGGGAGCTGTTTTTT. This sequence encodes CASSLTGIAGELFF.